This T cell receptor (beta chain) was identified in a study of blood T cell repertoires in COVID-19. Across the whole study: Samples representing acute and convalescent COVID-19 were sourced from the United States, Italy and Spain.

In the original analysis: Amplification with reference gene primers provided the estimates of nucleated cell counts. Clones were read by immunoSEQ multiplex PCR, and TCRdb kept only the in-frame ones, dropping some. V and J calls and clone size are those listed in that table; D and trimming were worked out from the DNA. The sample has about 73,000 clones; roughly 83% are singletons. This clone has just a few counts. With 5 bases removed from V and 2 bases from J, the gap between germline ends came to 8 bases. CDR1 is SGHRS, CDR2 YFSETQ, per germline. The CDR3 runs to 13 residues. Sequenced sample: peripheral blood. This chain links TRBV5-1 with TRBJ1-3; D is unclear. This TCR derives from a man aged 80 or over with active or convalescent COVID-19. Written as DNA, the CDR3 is TGCGCCAGCAGGAGCAGGCCTGGAAACACCATATATTTT. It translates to CASRSRPGNTIYF.